Presented here are 5 T cell receptor beta chains from one specimen sequenced in a study of regulatory T cells in long-lasting Graves disease. Arm-PCR with iRepertoire HTBI primers amplified the CDR3 regions for these TCR beta libraries. One entry per CDR3 protein, called by TCRdb with MiXCR from the multiplex PCR reads. The sample gives about 470,000 distinct CDR3 sequences, less than 25% of which show up once; 7.8% is in the top ten. As to time point: persistent/refractory GD, antithyroid drugs over 5 years with positive TRAb. The TCR library used RNA extracted from PBMCs. The sequences come from peripheral blood mononuclear cells (PBMCs), collected when the disease was refractory, from a patient treated with antithyroid drugs. These receptor sequences come from a female donor with Graves disease.

V and J are TRBV2 and TRBJ1-6, with D possibly matching TRBD1 (6 bases). V was shortened by 7 bases and J by 0 bases, with 10 bases between the two germline ends. The germline gives CDR1 SNHLY, CDR2 FYNNEI. The CDR3 covers 15 residues. The CDR3 loop reads CASTDSSSYNSPLHF. CDR3 nucleotides: TGTGCCAGCACGGACAGCAGCTCCTATAATTCACCCCTCCACTTT.

Only a few counts were recorded for this clonotype. The J gene is TRBJ2-3, the V gene TRBV9; D is possibly TRBD2 (5 bases). The CDR3 length is 16 residues. The germline V and J ends were trimmed by 0 bases and 6 bases, with 17 bases remaining between them. Germline lookup yields CDR1 SGDLS and CDR2 YYNGEE. The CDR3, as DNA: TGTGCCAGCAGCGTAGGCAGCGGAGAACGCGGGGATACGCAGTATTTT. Translation gives CASSVGSGERGDTQYF.

The chain couples TRBV10-3 to TRBJ2-7; a weak D match, TRBD2 (6 bases). From germline, CDR1 is ENHRY and CDR2 SYGVKD. The V gene lost 9 bases and the J gene lost 2 bases, with 17 bases spanning the gap. CDR3 length equals 14 residues. The CDR3 is CAIQGAGRAYEQYF. The CDR3 DNA sequence: TGTGCCATTCAGGGAGCGGGCCGGGCCTACGAGCAGTACTTC.

This clonotype has ten or more counts. This chain uses TRBV2 with TRBJ2-6; 11 bases match TRBD1. The CDR3 is 18 residues long. Germline values: CDR1 SNHLY, CDR2 FYNNEI. V lost 3 bases, J lost 0 bases, and 4 bases stayed unmatched. CDR3 protein: CASSEGQGDFSGANVLTF. As DNA, the CDR3 is TGTGCCAGCAGTGAGGGACAGGGGGACTTCTCTGGGGCCAACGTCCTGACTTTC.

J is TRBJ2-5 and V is TRBV7-9; D not resolved. CDR3 length equals 15 residues. The V gene's germline CDR1 is SEHNR and CDR2 FQNEAQ (reference sequence). The germline V and J ends were trimmed by 4 bases and 1 base, with 13 bases remaining between them. The CDR3 spells CASSYPTIFQETQYF. In DNA, the CDR3 is TGTGCCAGCAGCTACCCCACTATCTTCCAAGAGACCCAGTACTTC.